The subject of this entry is one T cell receptor beta chain. The data stem from a study of blood T cell repertoires in COVID-19. The CDR3 length is 15 residues. With V trimmed by 2 bases and J by 5 bases, 4 bases remained unmatched. The V gene's germline CDR1 is SGHAT and CDR2 FQNNGV. Data came from immunoSEQ multiplex PCR; TCRdb stores just in-frame clones and leaves some out. The sample holds roughly 240,000 clones, 85% seen once. Enrollees, about 18 to 89 years old, lived in roughly 24 US areas. The chain has TRBV11-2 and TRBJ2-1; 9 bases are a match to TRBD1. The sample was PBMCs or T cells enriched from blood (not recorded which). This sequence was found in a woman aged 45-59 years with acute COVID-19. In DNA, the CDR3 is TGTGCCAGCAGCTTAATGGACAGGGGAAACAATGAGCAGTTCTTC. This sequence encodes CASSLMDRGNNEQFF.